The 11 T cell receptor beta chains below were found in one sample sequenced in a study of blood T cell repertoires in COVID-19. The table came from immunoSEQ multiplex PCR; TCRdb's copy has only in-frame clones and leaves some out. The sample contains about 250,000 clones, roughly 89% of which appear only once. The sample consisted of PBMCs or T cells enriched from blood (not recorded which). Receptor source: a man aged 40-49 years who had recovered from COVID-19.

The rearrangement joins TRBV2 to TRBJ2-3; the match to TRBD1 covers 9 bases. Germline CDR1 and CDR2: SNHLY and FYNNEI. This CDR3 has 14 residues. The trim removed 10 bases at V and 0 bases at J, leaving 5 bases unmatched. The CDR3 loop is CANDRGSSTDTQYF. The CDR3 bases are TGTGCCAACGACAGGGGGTCTAGCACAGATACGCAGTATTTT.

This rearrangement joins TRBV11-3 to TRBJ1-2; a weak D match, TRBD1 (6 bases). V was trimmed by 5 bases and J by 2 bases, leaving 21 bases between them. This CDR3 comprises 17 residues. The germline gives CDR1 SGHNT, CDR2 YENEEA. The CDR3 is CASSPSRGAQGNYGYTF. CDR3 in DNA: TGTGCCAGCAGCCCCAGTCGGGGAGCACAGGGCAACTATGGCTACACCTTC.

This sequence joins TRBV29-1 and TRBJ2-2; TRBD2 matches 15 bases. Looked up from germline, CDR1 is SQVTM and CDR2 is ANQGSEA. The CDR3 spans 19 residues. V shed 5 bases and J 7 bases; nucleotides not matched to a gene: 17. CDR3 amino acids: CSVPPPGLAGGFVSGELFF. Written as DNA, the CDR3 is TGCAGCGTTCCACCCCCGGGACTAGCGGGGGGATTTGTGAGCGGGGAGCTGTTTTTT.

The chain uses TRBV2 and TRBJ2-5, with D possibly TRBD2 on 6 matching bases. CDR3 length: 16 residues. Germline CDR1 is SNHLY and CDR2 is FYNNEI. With 8 bases removed from V and 4 bases from J, the gap between germline ends came to 23 bases. The CDR3 region is CASALRTIVNVETQYF. CDR3 nucleotides: TGTGCCAGCGCTCTCAGGACTATCGTGAACGTAGAGACCCAGTACTTC.

The genes are TRBV9 and TRBJ2-2; 8 bases match TRBD1. The germline V gene encodes CDR1 SGDLS and CDR2 YYNGEE. The trim removed 3 bases at V and 5 bases at J, leaving 15 bases unmatched. CDR3 length: 18 amino acids. CDR3 loop: CASSGDRSPSSSTGELFF. The CDR3 region has the DNA TGTGCCAGCAGCGGGGACAGGTCCCCTTCCTCGTCTACCGGGGAGCTGTTTTTT.

The V gene is TRBV4-3, the J gene TRBJ2-7; D gene uncertain. This CDR3 is built from 12 residues. V was cut by 0 bases and J by 6 bases, with 6 bases left in between. In germline, CDR1 is LGHNA, CDR2 YSLEER. DNA for the CDR3: TGCGCCAGCAGCCAAGATTTCTCCGAGCAGTACTTC. It specifies CASSQDFSEQYF.

This chain uses TRBV2 with TRBJ1-2, with D possibly being TRBD1 (6 bases). The germline V gene encodes CDR1 SNHLY and CDR2 FYNNEI. This CDR3 has 11 residues. Trimming removed 6 bases from V and 7 bases from J, with 9 bases in between. The CDR3 here is CASSTGFGYTF. In DNA form, the CDR3 reads TGTGCCAGCAGCACAGGGTTTGGCTACACCTTC.

This clone was seen once. This chain uses TRBV12-3 or TRBV12-4 with TRBJ2-3; D might be TRBD2 (5 bases). The CDR3 extends over 13 amino acids. Trimming stripped 6 bases from V and 0 bases from J, with 7 bases between. CDR3 in DNA: TGTGCCAGCAGCGGAGGTAGCACAGATACGCAGTATTTT. Translating gives CASSGGSTDTQYF.

The chain is built from TRBV14 and TRBJ1-2; 7 bases line up with TRBD1. CDR1 SGHDN and CDR2 FVKESK come from the germline V gene. This CDR3 has 14 amino acids. V lost 3 bases to trimming and J lost 4 bases; unmatched junction nucleotides: 5. In DNA, the CDR3 is TGTGCCAGCAGCCAGGCCGGGACAGCCTATGGCTACACCTTC. Its protein is CASSQAGTAYGYTF.

The chain employs TRBV6-5 and TRBJ2-5; 8 nucleotides match TRBD2. The CDR3 is made up of 16 amino acids. The ends lost 0 bases at V and 1 base at J; junction bases unmatched: 4. Germline V gene sequence: CDR1 MNHEY, CDR2 SVGAGI. The CDR3 DNA follows: TGTGCCAGCAGTTACTCGGGCGGGGGGTTCCAAGAGACCCAGTACTTC. This sequence encodes CASSYSGGGFQETQYF.

The chain links TRBV4-1 to TRBJ2-2; TRBD1 matches 12 bases. This CDR3 is 16 amino acids long. Germline V gives CDR1 MGHRA, CDR2 YSYEKL. V lost 0 bases and J lost 6; bases outside the gene matches: 2. The CDR3 protein is CASSQEGTGGPGELFF. CDR3 DNA sequence: TGCGCCAGCAGCCAAGAGGGGACAGGGGGCCCCGGGGAGCTGTTTTTT.